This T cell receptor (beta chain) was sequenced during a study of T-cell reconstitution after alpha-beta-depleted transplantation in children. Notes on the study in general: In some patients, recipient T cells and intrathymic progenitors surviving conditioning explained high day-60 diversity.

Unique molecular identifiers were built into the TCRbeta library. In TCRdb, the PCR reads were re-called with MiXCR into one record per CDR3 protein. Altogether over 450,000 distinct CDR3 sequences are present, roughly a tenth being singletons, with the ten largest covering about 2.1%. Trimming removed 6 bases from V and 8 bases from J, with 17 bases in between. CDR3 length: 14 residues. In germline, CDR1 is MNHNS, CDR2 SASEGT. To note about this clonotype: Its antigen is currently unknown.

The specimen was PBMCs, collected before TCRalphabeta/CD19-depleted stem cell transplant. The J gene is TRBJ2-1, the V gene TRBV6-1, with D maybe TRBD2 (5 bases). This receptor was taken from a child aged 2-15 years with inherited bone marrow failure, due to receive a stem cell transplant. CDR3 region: CASRALASSDEQFF. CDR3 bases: TGTGCCAGCAGGGCCCTAGCTTCAAGCGATGAGCAGTTCTTC.